This T cell receptor beta chain was identified during a study of cytomegalovirus exposure and HLA in healthy donors. Study findings and constraints: Common viral pathogens (according to a later analysis) appeared linked to several of the most significant clusters.

The study ran its PCR with 60 Vbeta and 13 Jbeta primers. Profiling relied on immunoSEQ multiplex PCR, and the TCRdb table lists in-frame clones only, not all of them. The table has about 180,000 clones, more than 60% seen once. The germline V and J ends were trimmed by 6 bases and 1 base, with 14 bases remaining between them. This CDR3 spans 15 amino acids. Germline CDR1 and CDR2: ENHRY and SYGVKD. Notes on this clone: Its specificity is unknown.

This TCR was recovered from an older woman in good health and CMV-seropositive. This chain uses TRBV10-3 with TRBJ2-3, with a tentative D call TRBD1 (5 bases). The material sequenced was PBMCs. CDR3 residues: CAIRGHKTRTDTQYF. The CDR3 coding sequence is TGTGCCATCAGGGGGCATAAAACGCGCACAGATACGCAGTATTTT.